This TCR beta chain was recovered during a study of T-cell memory formation after mild COVID-19. Study-level results: Cross-reactive memory appears to have joined, as suggested by some responding clones showing up in pre-infection memory. Largely, contracting CD4+ clones fell within CM and EM, and contracting CD8+ clones within EMRA.

A note on this clonotype: As yet, its antigen is unknown.

Each CDR3 protein gets one entry after TCRdb re-called the 5' RACE reads with MiXCR. The table lists hundreds of thousands of distinct CDR3 sequences, about a fifth of them singletons. Germline V CDR1 and CDR2: SNHLY, FYNNEI. The ends were cut back, 8 bases at V and 0 bases at J, with 11 bases in the middle. The CDR3 covers 14 residues. This receptor was identified in an adult woman who had mild COVID-19 (a few samples of this study predate the infection). Cell type and time point are not known. Sequencing was performed on PBMCs or a T cell subset sorted from them (not recorded which). This rearrangement joins TRBV2 to TRBJ1-3; D is perhaps TRBD1 (6 bases). CDR3 loop: CASRSQGSGNTIYF. In DNA form, the CDR3 reads TGTGCCAGCCGATCACAGGGCTCTGGAAACACCATATATTTT.